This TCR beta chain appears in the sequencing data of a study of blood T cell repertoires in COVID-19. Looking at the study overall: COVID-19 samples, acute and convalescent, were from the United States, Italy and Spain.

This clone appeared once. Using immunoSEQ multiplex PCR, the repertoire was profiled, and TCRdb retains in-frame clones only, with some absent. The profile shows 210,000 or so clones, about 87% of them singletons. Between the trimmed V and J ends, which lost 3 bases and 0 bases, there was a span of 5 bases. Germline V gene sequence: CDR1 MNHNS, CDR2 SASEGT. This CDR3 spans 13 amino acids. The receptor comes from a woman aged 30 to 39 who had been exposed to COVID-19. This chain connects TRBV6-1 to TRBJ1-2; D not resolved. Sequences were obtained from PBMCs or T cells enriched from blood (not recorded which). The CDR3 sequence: CASSDRANYGYTF. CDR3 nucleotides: TGTGCCAGCAGTGACCGAGCTAACTATGGCTACACCTTC.